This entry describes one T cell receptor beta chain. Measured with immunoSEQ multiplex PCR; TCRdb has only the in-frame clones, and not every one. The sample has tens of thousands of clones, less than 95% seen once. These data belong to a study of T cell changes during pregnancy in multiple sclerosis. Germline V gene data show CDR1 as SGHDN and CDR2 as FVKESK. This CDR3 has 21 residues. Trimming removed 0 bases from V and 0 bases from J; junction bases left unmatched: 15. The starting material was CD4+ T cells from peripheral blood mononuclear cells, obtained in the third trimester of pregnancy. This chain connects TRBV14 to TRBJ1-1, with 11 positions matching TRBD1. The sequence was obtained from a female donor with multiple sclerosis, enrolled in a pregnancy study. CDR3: CASSQEDSKAGQGGMNTEAFF. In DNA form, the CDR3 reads TGTGCCAGCAGCCAAGAAGATAGTAAGGCGGGACAGGGGGGGATGAACACTGAAGCTTTCTTT.